The clone carrying this T cell receptor (beta chain) appeared a few times. As processed by the authors: Scientists estimated how many nucleated cells there were by amplifying reference gene primers. Sequencing was performed with immunoSEQ multiplex PCR; in TCRdb, only in-frame clones are kept and a portion is missing. Clone size and V and J calls were adopted from that table, with D and trimming inferred from the DNA. Of around 280,000 clones listed, around 90% are singletons. This sample stems from a study of blood T cell repertoires in COVID-19. Study as a whole: Acute-phase and convalescent COVID-19 samples originated in the United States, Italy and Spain. PBMCs, B-cell-depleted T cells, or T cells provided the cDNA or gDNA that made up the material.

V was cut by 3 bases and J by 10 bases, with 13 bases left in between. CDR3 length: 14 amino acids. CDR1 is LNHDA and CDR2 is SQIVND in the germline V gene (reference sequence). This TCR was recovered from a man between 65 and 79 years old with acute or convalescent COVID-19. The chain is built from TRBV19 and TRBJ1-6; the D gene is possibly TRBD1 (6 bases). Material: peripheral blood. Here the CDR3 DNA reads TGTGCCAGTAGTATTGCAGGGGTTGAATCACCCCTCCACTTT. It is translated as CASSIAGVESPLHF.